The clone carrying this TCR beta chain has ten or more counts. Its antigen is unknown. After removal of 8 bases from V and 0 bases from J, the junction contained 8 bases not matched to a gene. This CDR3 region has 16 residues. Germline assignment: CDR1 MDHEN and CDR2 SYDVKM. Amplification of TCR beta CDR3 regions used RNA as the template. With the HTBI primer set, the TCR CDR3 went through a first round of RT-PCR. TCRdb passed the multiplex PCR reads through MiXCR, listing each CDR3 protein once. This sample has approximately 400,000 distinct CDR3 sequences, with roughly 14% found just once. These data belong to a study of T cells in Graves' hyperthyroidism and ophthalmopathy. Overall study results and limits: Most thyroid clonotypes with frequency above 0.001 were detected in blood.

A Clinical Activity Score of at least 3, a NOSPECS grade of at least 4 and a duration under 3 months were recorded in the ophthalmopathy patients. In making diagnoses, clinical symptoms, serum thyroxine and TRAb, thyroid ultrasound and orbital computed tomography were all used. This TCR derives from a woman aged 30 to 39 with Graves' ophthalmopathy. The chain is built from TRBV28 and TRBJ1-5; 9 nucleotides align to TRBD1. The source material was blood. The CDR3 region is CASADRGEYSNQPQHF. CDR3 in DNA: TGTGCCAGCGCGGACAGGGGCGAATATAGCAATCAGCCCCAGCATTTT.